This TCR beta chain was sequenced in a study of beta chain features in type 1 diabetes. This clone has only a few counts. Germline V CDR1 and CDR2: GTSNPN, SVGIG (reference sequence). V was cut by 2 bases and J by 4 bases, with 8 bases left in between. This CDR3 has 13 residues. Expressed TCRB transcripts were sequenced because the entire RNA isolate underwent reverse transcription. Repertoires were generated with immunoSEQ multiplex PCR, while TCRdb's copy carries only in-frame clones and drops some. The sample records under 200,000 clones, roughly 9.1% being singletons. This receptor was obtained from a woman aged 18-29 years in good health. The chain uses TRBV30 and TRBJ1-4; maybe TRBD1 (5 bases). The sequencing input was central memory CD4+ T cells from blood. Written as DNA, the CDR3 is TGTGCCTGGAGTCAGGGAAATAATGAAAAACTGTTTTTT. Translation gives CAWSQGNNEKLFF.